This T cell receptor (beta chain) was profiled in a study of cytomegalovirus exposure and HLA in healthy donors. Per germline, CDR1 SNHLY and CDR2 FYNNEI. The V and J ends lost 4 bases and 8 bases, in that order; junction bases with no gene match: 10. The CDR3 spans 15 residues. PCR amplification relied on 60 Vbeta primers (plus 13 Jbeta primers). TCRdb keeps only in-frame clones here, not all; method: immunoSEQ multiplex PCR. This sample carries some 65,000 clones, approximately 78% of them seen once, and the ten largest clones take 2.5% to 3.5%. The sequenced material came from PBMCs. The rearrangement links TRBV2 to TRBJ1-4; the match to TRBD1 covers 7 bases. This TCR was recovered from a girl aged 5-17 years in good health and CMV-seropositive. As DNA, the CDR3 is TGTGCCAGCAGTGGAAGCCCCCTACAGGGGGAAAAACTGTTTTTT. Translating gives CASSGSPLQGEKLFF.